This T cell receptor (beta chain) emerged from a study of blood T cells in healthy people across ages. This clonotype came up a few times. The germline V gene encodes CDR1 LGHNA and CDR2 YNFKEQ. J gave up 2 bases and V 0 bases, and 5 bases lay outside the gene matches. The CDR3 runs to 16 residues. Caucasian individuals from Russia who were healthy and aged about 6 to 95 acted as donors. Isolated PBMCs totaled at least 7 million in each sample. Using a J-beta primer mix together with a sample-barcoded 5' primer, a second PCR was run for roughly 6 to 12 cycles. TCRdb recomputed calls from the 5' RACE reads with MiXCR, one row per CDR3 protein. Here the sample spans about 1.8 million distinct CDR3 sequences, around 50% being singletons.

The chain is built from TRBV4-2 and TRBJ2-7; 9 bases map to TRBD2. The sequence derives from a woman between 40 and 55 years old in good health. Material: blood. In nucleotides, the CDR3 is TGTGCCAGCAGCCAAGACCCGGCGGGGGGGACCTACGAGCAGTACTTC. This sequence encodes CASSQDPAGGTYEQYF.